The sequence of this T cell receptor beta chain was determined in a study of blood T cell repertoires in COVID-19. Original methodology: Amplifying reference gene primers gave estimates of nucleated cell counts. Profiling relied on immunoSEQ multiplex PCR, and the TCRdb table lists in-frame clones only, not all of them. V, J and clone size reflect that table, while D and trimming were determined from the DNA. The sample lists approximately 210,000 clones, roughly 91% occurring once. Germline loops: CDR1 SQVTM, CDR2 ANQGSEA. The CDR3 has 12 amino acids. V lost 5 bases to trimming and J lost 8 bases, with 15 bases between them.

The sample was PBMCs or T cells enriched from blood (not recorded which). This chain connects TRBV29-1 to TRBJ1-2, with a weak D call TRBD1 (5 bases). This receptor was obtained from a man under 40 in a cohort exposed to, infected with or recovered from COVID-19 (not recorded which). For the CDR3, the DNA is TGCAGCGTTAAGGGAGGGACTGAGGGCTACACCTTC. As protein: CSVKGGTEGYTF.